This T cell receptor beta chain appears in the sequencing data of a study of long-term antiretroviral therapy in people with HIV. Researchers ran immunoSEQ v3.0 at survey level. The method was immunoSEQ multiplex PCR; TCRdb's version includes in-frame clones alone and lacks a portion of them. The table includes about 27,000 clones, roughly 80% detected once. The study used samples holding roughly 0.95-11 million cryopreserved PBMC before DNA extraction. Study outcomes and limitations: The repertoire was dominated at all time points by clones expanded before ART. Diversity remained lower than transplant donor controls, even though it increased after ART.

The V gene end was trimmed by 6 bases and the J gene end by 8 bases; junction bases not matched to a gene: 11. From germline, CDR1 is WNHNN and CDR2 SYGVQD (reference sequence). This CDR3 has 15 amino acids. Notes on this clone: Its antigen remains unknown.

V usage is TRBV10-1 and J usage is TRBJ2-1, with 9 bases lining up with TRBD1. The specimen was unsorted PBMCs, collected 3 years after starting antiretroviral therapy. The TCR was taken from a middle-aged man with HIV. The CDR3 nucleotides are TGCGCCAGCAGCCTGGGGACAGGGCCCAATCATGAGCAGTTCTTC. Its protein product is CASSLGTGPNHEQFF.